This TCR beta chain was identified during a study of T-cell memory formation after mild COVID-19. Overall study results and limits: CD4+ clones that contracted lay mainly in CM and EM; CD8+ ones lay in EMRA. CD4/CD8 balance held among clones contracting day 15 to 85, and later expanders leaned CD4+. Pre-infection memory carried some responding clones, suggesting that cross-reactive memory joined.

This clonotype was detected only a few times. Its matching antigen is unknown. V trimming: 8 bases; J trimming: 1 base; junction bases outside the gene matches: 11. The CDR3 has 15 amino acids. CDR1 and CDR2 from the germline V gene are SGHRS and YFSETQ. In TCRdb, the 5' RACE reads were re-called with MiXCR into one record per CDR3 protein. The table lists 250,000 to 300,000 distinct CDR3 sequences, more than 15% of them singletons. The sequenced material came from PBMCs or a T cell subset sorted from them (not recorded which). The chain recombines TRBV5-1 with TRBJ2-7, with 8 bases aligning to TRBD1. This clonotype was sampled from a man aged 18 to 29 who had mild COVID-19 (a few samples of this study predate the infection). Cell type and time point are not known. The CDR3 DNA follows: TGCGCCAGTCGGACCGGGACAGGCCCTTCCTACGAGCAGTACTTC. Translation: CASRTGTGPSYEQYF.